The 17 T cell receptor beta chains below all came from one sample that was sequenced in a study of T cell responses to AZD1222 COVID-19 vaccine. The data were produced by immunoSEQ multiplex PCR, yet TCRdb's version contains in-frame clones alone and is incomplete. The table includes about 84,000 clones, 87% detected once. The sample here was peripheral blood, taken on day 0 of AZD1222 vaccination. These receptors all stem from an adult in good health.

The chain couples TRBV19 to TRBJ1-4, with 7 positions matching TRBD1. Trimming took 4 bases from V and 0 from J; bases not matched to a gene: 5. The CDR3 loop spans 16 amino acids. Germline V gene lookup returns CDR1 LNHDA and CDR2 SQIVND (reference sequence). The DNA for the CDR3 is TGTGCCAGTAGTAAGCTTGGGACAGCAACTAATGAAAAACTGTTTTTT. Protein product: CASSKLGTATNEKLFF.

V gene TRBV2 combines with J gene TRBJ1-1, with D hard to call. Germline V gene data show CDR1 as SNHLY and CDR2 as FYNNEI. V lost 3 bases and J 5 bases, leaving 7 bases between the germline ends. The CDR3 has 12 residues. In nucleotides, the CDR3 is TGTGCCAGCAGTGAGCCCCCGACTGAAGCTTTCTTT. As protein: CASSEPPTEAFF.

The chain employs TRBV9 and TRBJ1-4; unclear D gene. This CDR3 is built from 16 residues. CDR1 and CDR2 from the germline V gene are SGDLS and YYNGEE. Between the trimmed V and J ends, which lost 3 bases and 16 bases, there was a span of 28 bases. CDR3 amino acids: CASSAGDGRPNEVEFF. In DNA, the CDR3 is TGTGCCAGCAGCGCCGGTGATGGACGGCCGAATGAAGTGGAGTTTTTT.

This clone has a handful of counts. V and J are TRBV5-3 and TRBJ1-2, with D perhaps TRBD1 (5 bases). TRBV5-3 is an ORF, with its function uncertain. This CDR3 has 15 amino acids. V was shortened by 4 bases and J by 2 bases, with 15 bases between the two germline ends. The CDR3 loop reads CARSPPGPRNYGYTF. DNA of the CDR3: TGTGCCAGAAGCCCCCCGGGACCGCGGAACTATGGCTACACCTTC.

The chain has TRBV6-7 and TRBJ1-2; no reliable D call. TRBV6-7 is classed as an ORF, of uncertain function. The CDR3 runs 14 residues. V dropped 5 bases and J dropped 3 bases, with 13 bases sitting between them. The CDR3 here is CASSNLFGDYGYTF. The DNA of the CDR3 is TGTGCCAGCAGTAATCTCTTCGGGGACTATGGCTACACCTTC.

The V call is TRBV27, the J call TRBJ2-1, with a weak D call TRBD2 (5 bases). In germline, CDR1 is MNHEY, CDR2 SMNVEV (reference sequence). V was pared by 7 bases and J by 3 bases, with 22 bases between. The CDR3 is 17 amino acids. CDR3 bases: TGTGCCAGCACCTCGATCCGGGGTCCCGGGCTCTACAATGAGCAGTTCTTC. It is translated as CASTSIRGPGLYNEQFF.

The genes are TRBV18 and TRBJ1-2; the D is unclear. Per germline, CDR1 KGHSH and CDR2 LQKENI. The CDR3 covers 14 residues. Trimming left V 0 bases short and J 6 bases short, with 11 bases between. DNA of the CDR3: TGTGCCAGCTCACCACCGTCCGAGCCGGATGGCTACACCTTC. It yields the protein CASSPPSEPDGYTF.

This clone was observed once. The rearrangement links TRBV25-1 to TRBJ2-1, with 10 bases matching TRBD2. The CDR3 consists of 18 residues. The germline V gene has CDR1 MGHDK and CDR2 SYGVNS. After removal of 2 bases from V and 4 bases from J, the junction contained 11 bases not matched to a gene. In DNA form, the CDR3 reads TGTGCCAGCAGTGAAGCGCTCGGAGCGGGAGGGACTTACAATGAGCAGTTCTTC. Protein sequence: CASSEALGAGGTYNEQFF.

The rearrangement uses TRBV14 and TRBJ2-2; D ambiguous. Germline V CDR1 and CDR2: SGHDN, FVKESK. CDR3 length: 13 amino acids. V was clipped by 0 bases and J by 6 bases, with 5 bases between them. CDR3 nucleotide sequence: TGTGCCAGCAGCCAAGATCTCGCCGGGGAGCTGTTTTTT. Translated: CASSQDLAGELFF.

The chain carries TRBV2 and TRBJ1-2; 10 positions match TRBD1. Trimming at V came to 2 bases and at J to 6 bases, leaving 3 bases not matched to a gene. This CDR3 region has 14 residues. In germline, CDR1 is SNHLY, CDR2 FYNNEI. CDR3 coding DNA: TGTGCCAGCAGTGAACGGACAGGGGGAAATGGCTACACCTTC. Amino acid sequence: CASSERTGGNGYTF.

This chain joins TRBV5-1 and TRBJ1-2, with D hard to call. The CDR3 sequence is 12 residues long. V was shortened by 4 bases and J by 8 bases, with 12 bases between the two germline ends. In germline, CDR1 is SGHRS, CDR2 YFSETQ. The CDR3 region has the DNA TGCGCCAGCAGCGCCTCCCGCAACGGCTACACCTTC. It specifies CASSASRNGYTF.

The chain recombines TRBV5-6 with TRBJ1-2; D is undetermined. The germline V and J ends were trimmed by 2 bases and 5 bases, with 19 bases remaining between them. Per the germline V gene, CDR1 is SGHDT and CDR2 is YYEEEE. CDR3 length: 16 amino acids. CDR3 sequence (DNA): TGTGCCAGCAGCTTTAATTTACGTGCGTCTTGGTATGGCTACACCTTC. It encodes CASSFNLRASWYGYTF.

The rearrangement joins TRBV5-4 to TRBJ2-5; D is unresolved. The V and J ends lost 8 bases and 4 bases respectively, with 15 bases between them. This CDR3 contains 13 residues. The V gene's germline CDR1 is SGHNT and CDR2 YYREEE (reference sequence). CDR3 DNA: TGTGCCAGTGACTTTAGAATCCCAGAGACCCAGTACTTC. This sequence encodes CASDFRIPETQYF.

This clone was counted a single time. J is TRBJ1-5 and V is TRBV6-5; the D gene is possibly TRBD1 (5 bases). CDR1 is MNHEY, CDR2 SVGAGI, per germline. Trimming took 4 bases from V and 2 from J, leaving 12 bases between them. This CDR3 contains 15 residues. Written as DNA, the CDR3 is TGTGCCAGCAGTTTTGGGGGGAGCGGCAATCAGCCCCAGCATTTT. Its protein product is CASSFGGSGNQPQHF.

This chain connects TRBV5-1 to TRBJ1-1, with a tentative D call TRBD1 (5 bases). V was pared by 2 bases and J by 5 bases, with 10 bases between. Germline CDR1 SGHRS, CDR2 YFSETQ. This CDR3 spans 13 amino acids. CDR3 amino acids: CASSFREGTEAFF. The CDR3 nucleotides read TGCGCCAGCAGCTTCAGGGAAGGGACTGAAGCTTTCTTT.

The CDR3 region has the DNA TGCGCCAGCAGCCAAGAAACAGGGAATATCCCGGGGAATCAGCCCCAGCATTTT. Translated, it gives CASSQETGNIPGNQPQHF. This sequence joins TRBV4-1 and TRBJ1-5; D may be TRBD1 (6 bases). V was pared by 0 bases and J by 4 bases, with 19 bases between. CDR3 length: 18 amino acids. Germline CDR1 is MGHRA and CDR2 is YSYEKL.

This rearrangement joins TRBV30 to TRBJ2-3, with 12 bases aligning to TRBD2. The CDR3 is 15 amino acids. Germline trimming cut 4 bases from V and 3 bases from J; bases unmatched to any gene: 5. CDR1 is GTSNPN and CDR2 is SVGIG in the germline V gene (reference sequence). CDR3 in DNA: TGTGCCTGGACGCGAGGACTAGCGGGGACAGATACGCAGTATTTT. Translating it yields CAWTRGLAGTDTQYF.